These 4 T cell receptor beta chains were all obtained from the same sample, sequenced in a study of T cells after yellow fever vaccination. TCRdb re-derived calls from the 5' RACE reads in MiXCR, one entry per CDR3 protein. The sample lists a few hundred thousand distinct CDR3 sequences, less than 8.5% occurring once. The material sequenced was CD4+ T cells sorted from PBMCs, taken 15 days after the yellow fever booster vaccination. Receptor source: a man between 25 and 39 years old who received the YFV17D yellow fever vaccine.

The rearrangement uses TRBV12-3 or TRBV12-4 and TRBJ2-7; unclear D gene. The V and J ends lost 8 bases and 2 bases respectively, with 13 bases between them. This CDR3 has 13 amino acids. The CDR3 DNA is TGTGCCAGCGGTTACCCGAGCACCTACGAGCAGTACTTC. Its protein is CASGYPSTYEQYF.

This clonotype was recorded only once. Just one base apart from a much larger clone, this may be a read error. This chain links TRBV7-2 with TRBJ2-3; D is undetermined. Germline values: CDR1 SGHTA, CDR2 FQGNSA. The CDR3 contains 16 residues. DNA of the CDR3: TGTGCCAGCAGCCTATCACCGGCAAGAAGCACATATACGCAGTATTTT. Amino acid sequence: CASSLSPARSTYTQYF.

This clonotype was recorded many times. The chain uses TRBV29-1 and TRBJ2-1; D ambiguous. The CDR3 has 13 residues. Trimming pared 6 bases from V and 5 bases from J, leaving 14 bases between. CDR1 is SQVTM and CDR2 is ANQGSEA in the germline V gene. The CDR3 here is CSVGVTMNNEQFF. CDR3 DNA: TGCAGCGTCGGCGTCACAATGAACAATGAGCAGTTCTTC.

This clonotype has only a few counts. This chain links TRBV5-1 with TRBJ1-4; D not resolved. Germline V gives CDR1 SGHRS, CDR2 YFSETQ. Trimming pared 2 bases from V and 8 bases from J, leaving 10 bases between. This CDR3 has 13 amino acids. The CDR3 sequence is CASSFLSGEKLFF. The CDR3 nucleotides read TGCGCCAGCAGCTTCTTAAGCGGCGAAAAACTGTTTTTT.